The 23 T cell receptor beta chains in this list originate from one sample, sequenced in a study of T cells after yellow fever vaccination. TCRdb reprocessed the 5' RACE reads with MiXCR, giving one entry per CDR3 protein. This table holds approximately 260,000 distinct CDR3 sequences, 5.2% found once. The starting material was CD4+ T cells sorted from PBMCs, obtained on the day of the yellow fever booster vaccination. These receptors all stem from a man between 18 and 29 years old who received the YFV17D yellow fever vaccine.

This clonotype was recorded a few times. The V call is TRBV4-1, the J call TRBJ1-2; D is uncertain. V dropped 8 bases and J dropped 0 bases, with 16 bases sitting between them. This CDR3 is 15 amino acids long. The germline V gene has CDR1 MGHRA and CDR2 YSYEKL. The CDR3 here is CASRPGFSTNYGYTF. The CDR3 DNA reads as TGCGCCAGCCGACCTGGGTTCAGCACTAACTATGGCTACACCTTC.

This clonotype turned up a few times. The CDR3 nucleotides are TGTGCCAGCAGCCCGGCCGGGCGCATCACTGGGGCCAACGTCCTGACTTTC. Amino acids: CASSPAGRITGANVLTF. V gene TRBV4-2 combines with J gene TRBJ2-6; no clear D. The ends were cut back, 4 bases at V and 2 bases at J, with 15 bases in the middle. Germline values: CDR1 LGHNA, CDR2 YNFKEQ. The CDR3 sequence is 17 residues long.

The chain joins TRBV6-1 to TRBJ2-2; TRBD1 matches 7 bases. The V segment lost 2 bases and the J segment 7 bases; nucleotides outside the gene matches: 7. Germline values: CDR1 MNHNS, CDR2 SASEGT. The CDR3 contains 15 residues. The CDR3 region has the DNA TGTGCCAGCAGTGAACAGACAGGGTATGGCGGGGAGCTGTTTTTT. Its protein is CASSEQTGYGGELFF.

The rearrangement joins TRBV6-5 to TRBJ2-3; 7 bases are shared with TRBD1. V shed 4 bases and J 2 bases; nucleotides not matched to a gene: 6. There are 15 residues in the CDR3. Looked up from germline, CDR1 is MNHEY and CDR2 is SVGAGI. CDR3 nucleotide sequence: TGTGCCAGCAGTTTCAGGGGGACCAACACAGATACGCAGTATTTT. Amino acids: CASSFRGTNTDTQYF.

This clonotype was counted ten times or more. V and J are TRBV3-1 and TRBJ2-1, with D unresolved. From germline, CDR1 is LGHDT and CDR2 YNNKEL (reference sequence). V shed 0 bases and J shed 6 bases, with 12 bases lying between them. The CDR3 consists of 15 residues. CDR3 sequence (DNA): TGTGCCAGCAGCCAAGATACGAGGCGAGCCAATGAGCAGTTCTTC. It codes for CASSQDTRRANEQFF.

This clonotype was detected many times. The chain carries TRBV5-1 and TRBJ2-7; D is perhaps TRBD1 (5 bases). The germline V and J ends were trimmed by 7 bases and 4 bases, with 9 bases remaining between them. The CDR3 runs to 11 residues. Germline loops: CDR1 SGHRS, CDR2 YFSETQ. The CDR3 sequence: CASRRAYEQYF. As DNA, the CDR3 is TGCGCCAGCCGCAGGGCGTACGAGCAGTACTTC. The full variable domain, completed using reference TRBV5-1 and TRBJ2-7, is KAGVTQTPRYLIKTRGQQVTLSCSPISGHRSVSWYQQTPGQGLQFLFEYFSETQRNKGNFPGRFSGRQFSNSRSEMNVSTLELGDSALYLCASRRAYEQYFGPGTRLTVT.

V gene TRBV9 combines with J gene TRBJ2-3, with D possibly TRBD1 on 6 matching bases. The CDR3 length is 14 residues. Germline-derived CDR1 and CDR2 are SGDLS and YYNGEE. V dropped 0 bases and J dropped 5 bases, with 10 bases sitting between them. The CDR3 is CASSVGGPGDTQYF. Here the CDR3 DNA reads TGTGCCAGCAGCGTAGGGGGGCCCGGAGATACGCAGTATTTT.

This clonotype came up a few times. The rearrangement joins TRBV10-3 to TRBJ1-1; TRBD1 might be the D (5 bases). The CDR3 covers 16 residues. The V gene lost 4 bases and the J gene lost 0 bases, with 15 bases spanning the gap. Germline V gene sequence: CDR1 ENHRY, CDR2 SYGVKD. CDR3 coding DNA: TGTGCCATCAGTGGTCGTTTTGGGACGGTGAACACTGAAGCTTTCTTT. It translates to CAISGRFGTVNTEAFF.

This clonotype has ten or more counts. The chain recombines TRBV18 with TRBJ2-5; D call uncertain. CDR1 is KGHSH, CDR2 LQKENI, per germline. V lost 4 bases to trimming and J lost 5 bases, with 11 bases between them. This CDR3 contains 13 residues. CDR3: CASSRLVSETQYF. Here the CDR3 DNA reads TGTGCCAGCTCACGACTGGTTTCGGAGACCCAGTACTTC. Combining the CDR3 with reference TRBV18 and TRBJ2-5 gives the whole variable domain NAGVMQNPRHLVRRRGQEARLRCSPMKGHSHVYWYRQLPEEGLKFMVYLQKENIIDESGMPKERFSAEFPKEGPSILRIQQVVRGDSAAYFCASSRLVSETQYFGPGTRLLVL.

This clonotype was detected a few times. The chain joins TRBV5-6 to TRBJ1-4; D may be TRBD1 (5 bases). Germline V gene data show CDR1 as SGHDT and CDR2 as YYEEEE. V was clipped by 1 base and J by 0 bases, with 10 bases between them. The CDR3 runs to 16 residues. This chain's CDR3 is CASSLSIGATNEKLFF. Written as DNA, the CDR3 is TGTGCCAGCAGCTTGTCCATAGGGGCAACTAATGAAAAACTGTTTTTT.

This clonotype was found many times. The genes are TRBV19 and TRBJ1-5; tentative D call: TRBD1 (5 bases). The germline V gene encodes CDR1 LNHDA and CDR2 SQIVND (reference sequence). The V end was cut by 7 bases, the J end by 9 bases, with 16 bases between. The CDR3 runs to 13 residues. CDR3 coding DNA: TGTGCCAGTACCATGGCGGGGGTCCGGCCCCAGCATTTT. It codes for CASTMAGVRPQHF.

This clonotype came up a few times. J is TRBJ2-3 and V is TRBV7-2, with D unresolved. CDR1 is SGHTA and CDR2 is FQGNSA in the germline V gene. This CDR3 has 13 amino acids. The V and J ends lost 0 bases and 6 bases respectively, with 7 bases between them. In nucleotides, the CDR3 is TGTGCCAGCAGCTTAGCCCTAGGGGATACGCAGTATTTT. This codes for CASSLALGDTQYF.

The rearrangement joins TRBV20-1 to TRBJ2-5, with 7 bases identical to TRBD2. Trimming took 0 bases from V and 5 from J; bases not matched to a gene: 9. The CDR3 covers 15 residues. CDR1 is DFQATT, CDR2 SNEGSKA, per germline (reference sequence). The CDR3 nucleotides read TGCAGTGCTAGAGACCCGACTAGCAACGGGGAGACCCAGTACTTC. Residues: CSARDPTSNGETQYF.

This clonotype was observed many times. The rearrangement links TRBV6-5 to TRBJ2-7; 13 bases are a match to TRBD2. CDR1 and CDR2 from the germline V gene are MNHEY and SVGAGI. CDR3 length equals 13 residues. The trim removed 6 bases at V and 7 bases at J, leaving 3 bases unmatched. CDR3 region: CASSQGLAGEQYF. The DNA for the CDR3 is TGTGCCAGCAGCCAGGGACTAGCGGGGGAGCAGTACTTC.

This clonotype was seen a handful of times. CDR3 residues: CASSPRVGVAEQYV. DNA of the CDR3: TGTGCCAGCTCACCAAGGGTTGGGGTAGCCGAGCAGTACGTC. This sequence joins TRBV18 and TRBJ2-7; D uncertain. V lost 2 bases and J lost 6, with 14 bases in between. Germline values: CDR1 KGHSH, CDR2 LQKENI. The CDR3 has 14 amino acids.

This clonotype turned up a few times. The V gene is TRBV20-1, the J gene TRBJ2-1, with 7 bases aligning to TRBD1. V lost 5 bases and J lost 6; bases outside the gene matches: 7. This CDR3 has 13 amino acids. Germline CDR1 reads DFQATT; CDR2 reads SNEGSKA (reference sequence). The CDR3 spells CSAGRQGPNEQFF. The CDR3 DNA is TGCAGTGCTGGGCGACAGGGTCCCAATGAGCAGTTCTTC.

The DNA for the CDR3 is TGTGCCAGCTCGCCCGGGACTGTGAACACCGGGGAGCTGTTTTTT. Translated, it gives CASSPGTVNTGELFF. This chain connects TRBV18 to TRBJ2-2; tentatively, D is TRBD2 (6 bases). The CDR3 spans 15 residues. V lost 6 bases and J lost 1, with 12 bases in between. Germline CDR1 and CDR2: KGHSH and LQKENI.

The table lists this clonotype with a few counts. The chain carries TRBV9 and TRBJ2-4; no definite D call. The CDR3 contains 10 residues. Germline values: CDR1 SGDLS, CDR2 YYNGEE. DNA for the CDR3: TGTGCACCGCGGCGCTACCCAAGGTACTTC. Protein: CAPRRYPRYF.

The chain employs TRBV18 and TRBJ1-3, with 8 bases fitting TRBD1. The V segment lost 2 bases and the J segment 6 bases; nucleotides outside the gene matches: 3. Germline V gene sequence: CDR1 KGHSH, CDR2 LQKENI. The CDR3 spans 14 residues. The CDR3 DNA sequence: TGTGCCAGCTCACCAGGACAGGGTTCAAACACCATATATTTT. Protein product: CASSPGQGSNTIYF.

This clonotype was counted a few times. The chain has TRBV20-1 and TRBJ2-4; D is unresolved. There are 17 residues in the CDR3. The V gene's germline CDR1 is DFQATT and CDR2 SNEGSKA (reference sequence). Trimming removed 5 bases at V and 0 bases at J, with 20 bases between. CDR3 region: CSAPQTTPTLAKNIQYF. In DNA, the CDR3 is TGCAGTGCTCCCCAGACGACACCGACCCTAGCCAAAAACATTCAGTACTTC.

V usage is TRBV3-1 and J usage is TRBJ2-7; D gene unclear. The V gene lost 1 base and the J gene lost 7 bases, with 11 bases spanning the gap. The length of the CDR3 is 13 residues. The germline gives CDR1 LGHDT, CDR2 YNNKEL (reference sequence). Here the CDR3 reads CASSQAGQREQYV. In DNA, the CDR3 is TGTGCCAGCAGCCAAGCGGGTCAAAGGGAGCAGTACGTC.

V is TRBV2 and J is TRBJ1-2; D remains unclear. V lost 5 bases and J lost 4, with 17 bases in between. The CDR3 loop spans 15 amino acids. The germline V gene has CDR1 SNHLY and CDR2 FYNNEI. The CDR3 loop reads CASSPPTRSGYGYTF. The CDR3 DNA follows: TGTGCCAGCAGTCCTCCCACCCGTTCTGGCTATGGCTACACCTTC.

This clonotype has more than one count but fewer than ten. The V and J genes are TRBV12-3 or TRBV12-4 and TRBJ1-4; D is ambiguous. Trimming left V 5 bases short and J 8 bases short, with 12 bases between. The CDR3 consists of 13 residues. The CDR3 region has the DNA TGTGCCAGCAGTGTGGTGAAAGCAGAAAAACTGTTTTTT. This translates into CASSVVKAEKLFF.